This T cell receptor (beta chain) derives from a study of Ad26.COV2.S vaccination and SARS-CoV-2 variants. The treatment was: some 19 received Ad26.COV2.S at low or high dose, single or two shots; about 5 received placebo; per-sample allocation not given. Collection of samples fell on day 63 after the first vaccine or placebo injection. This clone was counted between two and nine times. This table comes from immunoSEQ multiplex PCR, and its TCRdb copy is limited to in-frame clones, with some not included. Of over 400,000 clones in the sample, 89% were seen once. Here the sequenced sample was peripheral blood, taken in a trial of Ad26.COV2.S vaccine versus placebo. The source is a person aged 18 to 65 who received the Ad26.COV2.S COVID-19 vaccine or a placebo.

DNA of the CDR3: TGCGCCAGCAGCCCCCGACAGGGGGTGAACACTGAAGCTTTCTTT. Translated, it gives CASSPRQGVNTEAFF. This chain joins TRBV4-1 and TRBJ1-1, with TRBD1 matching over 9 bases. The CDR3 is 15 residues long. Unmatched junction bases numbered 3, after V lost 4 bases and J lost 0 bases. Germline V gene data show CDR1 as MGHRA and CDR2 as YSYEKL.